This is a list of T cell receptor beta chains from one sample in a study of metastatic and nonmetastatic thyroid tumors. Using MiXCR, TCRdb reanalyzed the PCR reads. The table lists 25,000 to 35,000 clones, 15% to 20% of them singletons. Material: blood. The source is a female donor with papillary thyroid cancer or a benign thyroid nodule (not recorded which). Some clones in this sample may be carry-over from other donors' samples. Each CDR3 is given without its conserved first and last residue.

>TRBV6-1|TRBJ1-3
ASSQSGNSGNTIY
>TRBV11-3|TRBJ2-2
ASREKSANTGELF
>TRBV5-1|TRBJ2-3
ASNGGGVTDTQY
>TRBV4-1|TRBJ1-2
ASSQQPGTGTGGYT
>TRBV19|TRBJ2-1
ASSMRDDAGEQF
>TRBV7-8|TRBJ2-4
ASSDGGQSKLAKNIQY
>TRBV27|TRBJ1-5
ASSLRGFDNLPQH
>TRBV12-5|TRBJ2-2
ASGSENRGHTGELF
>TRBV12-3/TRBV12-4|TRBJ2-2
ASSSGGGTGELF
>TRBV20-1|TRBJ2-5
SAKSFGGQETQY
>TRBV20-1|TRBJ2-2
SVPNAGGDTGELF
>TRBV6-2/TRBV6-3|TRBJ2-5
ASKQLAGVEVGQETQY
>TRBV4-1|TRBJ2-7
ASSQDPGDRSYEQY
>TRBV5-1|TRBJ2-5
ASSLRREETQY
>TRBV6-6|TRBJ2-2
ASSYSSQGPGELF
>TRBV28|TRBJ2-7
ASSLQASRNEQY
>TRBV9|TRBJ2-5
ASSLGGLETQY
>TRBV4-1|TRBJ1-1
ASSQGTGGGNTEAF
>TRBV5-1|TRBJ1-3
ASSLGDTIY
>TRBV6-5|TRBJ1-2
ASSYGGGTADLCYT
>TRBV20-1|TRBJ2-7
SARIARGGRAYEQY
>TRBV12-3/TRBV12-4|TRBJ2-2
ASSRGFNTGELF
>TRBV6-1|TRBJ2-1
ASLRTGTNEQF
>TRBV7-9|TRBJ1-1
ASSPADRPPLGAF
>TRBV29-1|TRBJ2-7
SVEERPKNGQY
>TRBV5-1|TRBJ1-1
ASSPQGNTEAF
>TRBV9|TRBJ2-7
ASSPGTGSYEQY
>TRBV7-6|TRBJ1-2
ASSRDRDYGYT
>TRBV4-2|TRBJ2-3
ASSGTSGRTFTDTQY
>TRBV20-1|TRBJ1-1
SARGVRSLAF
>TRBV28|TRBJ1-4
ASSLCRVRLEKLF
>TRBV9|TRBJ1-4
ASSAGDRRANEKLF
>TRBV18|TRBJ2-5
ASSPRWEETQY
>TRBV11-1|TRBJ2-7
ASGLGQGYVQY
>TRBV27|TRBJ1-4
ASGKRPGGEKLF
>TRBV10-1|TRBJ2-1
ASSESTSGGPYNEQF
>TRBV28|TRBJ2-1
ASSFKRESYNEQF
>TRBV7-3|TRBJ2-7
ASSKSGQTTEQY
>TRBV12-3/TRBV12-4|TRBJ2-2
ASTHQITGELF
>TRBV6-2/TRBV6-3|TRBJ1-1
ASTLTGGLTEAF
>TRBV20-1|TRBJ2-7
SAFQTSGYYEQY